One sample yielded the 20 T cell receptor beta chains listed below, sequenced in a study of T cell repertoires in cytomegalovirus infection. TCRdb re-called the reads through MiXCR, storing one row per CDR3 protein. Of 500,000 to 600,000 distinct CDR3 sequences in the sample, approximately 15% were seen once. Input material: CD8+ T cells from PBMCs. These receptors came from a human donor in good health (CMV status not recorded). Some clones in this sample may be carry-over from other donors' samples.

This clonotype was detected only a few times. The chain combines TRBV4-2 with TRBJ2-7; D possibly corresponds to TRBD2 (6 bases). This CDR3 has 17 amino acids. Deletions cut 3 bases from V and 2 bases from J, with 20 bases between. Germline V CDR1 and CDR2: LGHNA, YNFKEQ. The CDR3 coding sequence is TGTGCCAGCAGCCAGTCAGCATGGGACTCTCAAGCCTACGAGCAGTACTTC. Its translation: CASSQSAWDSQAYEQYF.

This clonotype was seen repeatedly, ten times or more. V and J are TRBV12-3 or TRBV12-4 and TRBJ2-6, with 7 bases that match TRBD1. The CDR3 is 18 residues long. J was trimmed by 0 bases and V by 5 bases; bases with no gene match: 10. In DNA form, the CDR3 reads TGTGCCAGCAGTCCAACAGGACAGGACATCTCTGGGGCCAACGTCCTGACTTTC. This gives the protein CASSPTGQDISGANVLTF.

The rearrangement links TRBV14 to TRBJ2-3, with D possibly matching TRBD2 (5 bases). Germline-derived CDR1 and CDR2 are SGHDN and FVKESK. The CDR3 loop spans 17 amino acids. V was trimmed by 1 base and J by 3 bases, leaving 17 bases between them. CDR3: CASSQAPVGVRTDTQYF. The CDR3 region has the DNA TGTGCCAGCAGCCAAGCCCCCGTCGGGGTCAGGACAGATACGCAGTATTTT. Drawing the rest from reference TRBV14 and TRBJ2-3, the complete variable domain is EAGVTQFPSHSVIEKGQTVTLRCDPISGHDNLYWYRRVMGKEIKFLLHFVKESKQDESGMPNNRFLAERTGGTYSTLKVQPAELEDSGVYFCASSQAPVGVRTDTQYFGPGTRLTVL.

This clonotype was seen a few times. The chain recombines TRBV10-3 with TRBJ2-3, with a tentative D call TRBD1 (6 bases). The CDR3 has 16 amino acids. CDR1 ENHRY and CDR2 SYGVKD come from the germline V gene. V lost 0 bases, J lost 2 bases, and 12 bases lay in between. Here the CDR3 reads CAISESNGGHTDTQYF. CDR3 in DNA: TGTGCCATCAGTGAGTCGAATGGGGGACACACAGATACGCAGTATTTT.

This clonotype appeared many times. The rearrangement joins TRBV7-3 to TRBJ1-2; 10 positions agree with TRBD1. The germline V gene encodes CDR1 SGHTA and CDR2 FQGTGA. The V and J ends lost 3 bases and 6 bases, in that order; junction bases with no gene match: 13. The CDR3 length is 17 residues. The CDR3 sequence is CASSLDSTGTGADGYTF. DNA for the CDR3: TGTGCCAGCAGCTTGGATTCCACCGGGACAGGGGCCGATGGCTACACCTTC.

Note on this clonotype: This is likely a read error, given that the CDR3 carries no conserved phenylalanine or tryptophan at its end. Here the CDR3 DNA reads TGCAGCGTTGAAGGGAGAGGCAACTATGGCTACACCTTA. Its translation is CSVEGRGNYGYTL. This chain links TRBV29-1 with TRBJ1-2, with no clear D. Deletions cut 1 base from V and 2 bases from J, with 8 bases between. CDR3 length: 13 residues. Germline V gene sequence: CDR1 SQVTM, CDR2 ANQGSEA.

Notes on this clonotype: Germline is not matched at one junction end, which may reflect a read error. The genes are TRBV4-1 and TRBJ1-1, with D perhaps TRBD1 (5 bases). Germline lookup yields CDR1 MGHRA and CDR2 YSYEKL. This CDR3 comprises 13 residues. CDR3 region: CASRTGGFTVAFF. CDR3 in DNA: TGCGCCAGCCGAACAGGCGGCTTCACTGTAGCTTTCTTT.

This clonotype turned up a few times. This sequence joins TRBV2 and TRBJ2-5, with D possibly matching TRBD2 (5 bases). Trimming removed 2 bases at V and 5 bases at J, with 15 bases between. The CDR3 has 15 amino acids. Germline assignment: CDR1 SNHLY and CDR2 FYNNEI. CDR3 bases: TGTGCCAGCAGTGAACAGCTGACTACTGAGGAGACCCAGTACTTC. It yields the protein CASSEQLTTEETQYF.

This clonotype was detected only a few times. The CDR3 nucleotides read TGCAGCGCGACCGGGACAGACCTTTACGAGCAGTACTTC. It codes for CSATGTDLYEQYF. The chain recombines TRBV29-1 with TRBJ2-7; 7 bases are a match to TRBD1. The germline gives CDR1 SQVTM, CDR2 ANQGSEA. V lost 7 bases to trimming and J lost 4 bases; unmatched junction nucleotides: 10. The CDR3 has 13 residues.

This clonotype appeared many times. The J gene is TRBJ2-1, the V gene TRBV7-9, with D perhaps matching TRBD2 (6 bases). With 5 bases removed from V and 8 bases from J, the gap between germline ends came to 25 bases. Germline-derived CDR1 and CDR2 are SEHNR and FQNEAQ (reference sequence). The CDR3 spans 17 residues. CDR3 sequence: CASSPIRSGRVKDEQFF. CDR3 DNA: TGTGCCAGCAGCCCAATTCGGTCCGGGAGAGTTAAAGATGAGCAGTTCTTC.

This clonotype was seen ten or more times. The chain employs TRBV7-9 and TRBJ2-7; D not resolved. Germline CDR1 reads SEHNR; CDR2 reads FQNEAQ (reference sequence). The CDR3 totals 12 residues. V lost 5 bases, J lost 6 bases, and 11 bases lay in between. CDR3 sequence (DNA): TGTGCCAGCAGCCCTCTCTCCCGCGAGCAGTACTTC. The encoded protein is CASSPLSREQYF.

The chain combines TRBV5-6 with TRBJ2-1, with D tentatively TRBD1 or TRBD2 (6 bases each). CDR1 is SGHDT and CDR2 is YYEEEE in the germline V gene. V was clipped by 5 bases and J by 4 bases, with 16 bases between them. CDR3 length equals 15 residues. As DNA, the CDR3 is TGTGCCAGCAGATTCTCGCAGGGGAGGTACAATGAGCAGTTCTTC. This gives the protein CASRFSQGRYNEQFF.

This clonotype has only a few counts. This chain links TRBV6-2 or TRBV6-3 with TRBJ2-7; 9 nucleotides align to TRBD2. This CDR3 is built from 15 residues. In germline, CDR1 is MNHEY, CDR2 SVGEGT. V lost 7 bases to trimming and J lost 2 bases; unmatched junction nucleotides: 9. The CDR3 loop is CASTPREGIPYEQYF. The CDR3 coding sequence is TGTGCCAGCACCCCGCGGGAGGGAATCCCCTACGAGCAGTACTTC.

The J gene is TRBJ1-5, the V gene TRBV27; D possibly corresponds to TRBD1 (5 bases). Germline V gives CDR1 MNHEY, CDR2 SMNVEV (reference sequence). This CDR3 contains 14 residues. Between the trimmed V and J ends, which lost 5 bases and 5 bases, there was a span of 13 bases. CDR3 residues: CASSRRGDYQPQHF. The DNA for the CDR3 is TGTGCCAGCAGTCGGAGGGGTGACTATCAGCCCCAGCATTTT.

The chain carries TRBV19 and TRBJ1-1; D remains ambiguous. The CDR3 runs to 15 residues. V lost 3 bases to trimming and J lost 0 bases, with 11 bases between them. The germline gives CDR1 LNHDA, CDR2 SQIVND (reference sequence). CDR3 sequence reads: CASSMQRLMNTEAFF. CDR3 DNA sequence: TGTGCCAGTAGTATGCAAAGGCTCATGAACACTGAAGCTTTCTTT.

The chain links TRBV20-1 to TRBJ1-1; D gene uncertain. The CDR3 sequence is 13 residues long. The germline gives CDR1 DFQATT, CDR2 SNEGSKA (reference sequence). DNA for the CDR3: TGCAGGGCCAAGGACCTCATGAACACTGAAGCTTTCTTT. Amino acid sequence: CRAKDLMNTEAFF.

This clonotype came up a few times. The chain employs TRBV7-2 and TRBJ2-5, with a possible D match to TRBD2 (7 bases). CDR3 size: 15 residues. The germline gives CDR1 SGHTA, CDR2 FQGNSA. The germline V and J ends were trimmed by 2 bases and 4 bases, with 14 bases remaining between them. In nucleotides, the CDR3 is TGTGCCAGCAGCTTAAGGGGGAGGGGGGGAGAGACCCAGTACTTC. Translating it yields CASSLRGRGGETQYF. Complete variable domain (other parts from reference TRBV7-2 and TRBJ2-5): GAGVSQSPSNKVTEKGKDVELRCDPISGHTALYWYRQSLGQGLEFLIYFQGNSAPDKSGLPSDRFSAERTGGSVSTLTIQRTQQEDSAVYLCASSLRGRGGETQYFGPGTRLLVL.

Many counts were recorded for this clonotype. V and J are TRBV7-9 and TRBJ2-7; 7 bases are a match to TRBD1. The length of the CDR3 is 14 residues. V shed 5 bases and J 4 bases; nucleotides not matched to a gene: 8. In germline, CDR1 is SEHNR, CDR2 FQNEAQ (reference sequence). The CDR3 here is CASSPDRNAYEQYF. For the CDR3, the DNA is TGTGCCAGCAGCCCGGACAGGAACGCTTACGAGCAGTACTTC.

The V gene is TRBV27, the J gene TRBJ2-1, with 11 bases identical to TRBD2. V was pared by 5 bases and J by 5 bases, with 8 bases of the junction left unmatched. Per the germline V gene, CDR1 is MNHEY and CDR2 is SMNVEV (reference sequence). CDR3 size: 16 residues. The chain's CDR3 is CASSGIGTSGHNEQFF. CDR3 bases: TGTGCCAGCAGTGGAATTGGGACTAGCGGACACAATGAGCAGTTCTTC.

In its sample, this clonotype was seen a few times. The rearrangement links TRBV4-1 to TRBJ2-2; no firm D call. Trimming left V 0 bases short and J 5 bases short, with 7 bases between. Looked up from germline, CDR1 is MGHRA and CDR2 is YSYEKL. CDR3 length: 14 amino acids. CDR3 sequence: CASSQDRWTGELFF. The DNA for the CDR3 is TGCGCCAGCAGCCAAGATCGGTGGACCGGGGAGCTGTTTTTT.